The 14 T cell receptor beta chains reported below all come from one sample, sequenced in a study of T-cell memory formation after mild COVID-19. Via MiXCR, TCRdb re-called the 5' RACE reads, giving one row per CDR3 protein. The table shows some 160,000 distinct CDR3 sequences, with around a third occurring only once. The sample comprised PBMCs or a T cell subset sorted from them (not recorded which). These receptors originate from an adult woman who had mild COVID-19 (a few samples of this study predate the infection). Cell type and time point are not known.

This clonotype was counted between two and nine times. The J gene is TRBJ2-1, the V gene TRBV24-1, with D maybe TRBD1 (5 bases). The CDR3 extends over 15 amino acids. CDR1 and CDR2 (germline): KGHDR, SFDVKD. V was trimmed by 0 bases and J by 9 bases, leaving 14 bases between them. As DNA, the CDR3 is TGTGCCACCAGTGATTTGAGCAGGGATAACGGTGAGCAGTTCTTC. It codes for CATSDLSRDNGEQFF.

This chain uses TRBV6-4 with TRBJ2-3; TRBD2 might be the D (7 bases). This CDR3 is 13 amino acids long. V lost 8 bases, J lost 2 bases, and 11 bases lay in between. The germline CDR1 and CDR2 sequences are MRHNA and SNTAGT. The CDR3 sequence: CASAGAPTDTQYF. The CDR3 DNA reads TGTGCCAGCGCGGGGGCTCCCACAGATACGCAGTATTTT.

V gene TRBV12-3 or TRBV12-4 combines with J gene TRBJ2-1; TRBD2 aligns across 7 bases. This CDR3 region has 15 residues. V dropped 6 bases and J dropped 10; count of bases not matched to a gene: 15. The CDR3 region has the DNA TGTGCCAGCAGGGAGGCGGGACTACGTTCTTCCGAGCAGTTCTTC. Protein sequence: CASREAGLRSSEQFF.

This clonotype was seen a single time. The V call is TRBV20-1, the J call TRBJ2-7; D is perhaps TRBD2 (6 bases). This CDR3 is 13 amino acids long. Germline assignment: CDR1 DFQATT and CDR2 SNEGSKA (reference sequence). Trimming took off 3 bases at V and 3 bases at J, with 12 bases between the two ends. The CDR3 reads CSARGTYNYEQYF. The CDR3 DNA reads as TGCAGTGCTAGGGGGACTTACAACTACGAGCAGTACTTC.

This clonotype was counted only a few times. J is TRBJ2-7 and V is TRBV5-4; TRBD1 might be the D (7 bases). Germline values: CDR1 SGHNT, CDR2 YYREEE (reference sequence). Trimming shortened V by 2 bases and J by 3 bases, and 18 bases separated the two germline ends. The CDR3 length is 16 residues. The CDR3 reads CASSFDARGVNYEQYF. CDR3 DNA: TGTGCCAGCAGCTTCGATGCCAGGGGGGTAAACTACGAGCAGTACTTC.

The sample holds one count of this clonotype. V usage is TRBV24-1 and J usage is TRBJ1-2; a possible D gene is TRBD1 (5 bases). Trimming left V 3 bases short and J 6 bases short, with 13 bases between. Germline V gives CDR1 KGHDR, CDR2 SFDVKD. CDR3 length: 14 residues. The DNA for the CDR3 is TGTGCCACCAGTGATCCACAGGAAAGCCATGGCTACACCTTC. This sequence encodes CATSDPQESHGYTF.

The genes are TRBV7-6 and TRBJ2-7; no reliable D call. The CDR3 length is 12 residues. The germline gives CDR1 SGHVS, CDR2 FNYEAQ. The V end lost 5 bases, the J end lost 4 bases, and 9 bases lay between the germline ends. In DNA, the CDR3 is TGTGCCAGCAGCCCCACGATGTACGAGCAGTACTTC. Protein: CASSPTMYEQYF.

This clonotype was seen a handful of times. The chain uses TRBV12-3 or TRBV12-4 and TRBJ1-2; D is uncertain. The V end lost 3 bases, the J end lost 3 bases, and 5 bases lay between the germline ends. The CDR3 consists of 12 residues. CDR3 loop: CASSLYDYGYTF. The DNA of the CDR3 is TGTGCCAGCAGTTTGTATGACTATGGCTACACCTTC.

The chain is built from TRBV5-1 and TRBJ1-5; 7 nucleotides align to TRBD1. Germline V CDR1 and CDR2: SGHRS, YFSETQ. The CDR3 runs 15 residues. Losses at the gene ends were 2 bases for V and 4 bases for J; bases not matched to a gene: 6. CDR3 sequence reads: CASSLTGAANQPQHF. CDR3 nucleotide sequence: TGCGCCAGCAGCTTAACAGGGGCGGCGAATCAGCCCCAGCATTTT.

This clonotype was picked up a small number of times. The V gene is TRBV2, the J gene TRBJ1-6; possibly TRBD1 for D (5 bases). V was shortened by 6 bases and J by 4 bases, with 10 bases between the two germline ends. There are 14 residues in the CDR3. From germline, CDR1 is SNHLY and CDR2 FYNNEI. The CDR3 DNA reads as TGTGCCAGCAGCGGGGACTTTTATAATTCACCCCTCCACTTT. Its protein product is CASSGDFYNSPLHF.

The chain recombines TRBV16 with TRBJ2-7; D unresolved. The CDR3 length is 15 residues. Trimming removed 2 bases at V and 3 bases at J, with 14 bases between. Germline V gives CDR1 KGHSY, CDR2 FQNENV. CDR3: CASSQTRSGLYEQYF. Written as DNA, the CDR3 is TGTGCCAGCAGCCAAACTCGATCCGGGCTCTACGAGCAGTACTTC.

There are a few counts of this clonotype. The chain has TRBV7-9 and TRBJ1-1; 9 bases are a match to TRBD1. The V gene end was trimmed by 8 bases and the J gene end by 0 bases; junction bases not matched to a gene: 4. Germline CDR1 SEHNR, CDR2 FQNEAQ (reference sequence). The length of the CDR3 is 14 residues. The CDR3, as DNA: TGTGCCAGCGGGGGGGACAGGGTGAACACTGAAGCTTTCTTT. Its protein product is CASGGDRVNTEAFF.

The rearrangement uses TRBV3-1 and TRBJ1-1, with TRBD1 matching over 7 bases. V dropped 7 bases and J dropped 3; count of bases not matched to a gene: 5. This CDR3 spans 13 amino acids. CDR1 is LGHDT and CDR2 is YNNKEL in the germline V gene (reference sequence). The CDR3 region is CASTQGGYTEAFF. The CDR3 bases are TGTGCCAGCACCCAGGGGGGATACACTGAAGCTTTCTTT.

The V and J genes are TRBV19 and TRBJ2-7; the D gene could be TRBD1 or TRBD2 (6 bases each). Trimming shortened V by 2 bases and J by 6 bases, and 14 bases separated the two germline ends. The CDR3 is made up of 14 amino acids. Germline loops: CDR1 LNHDA, CDR2 SQIVND (reference sequence). CDR3 sequence reads: CASSITGGGSEQYF. The CDR3 DNA reads as TGTGCCAGTAGTATAACTGGAGGGGGGTCCGAGCAGTACTTC.